One and the same sample provided the 9 T cell receptor beta chains below, sequenced in a study of T cells in localized non-small cell lung cancer. Repertoires were generated with immunoSEQ multiplex PCR, while TCRdb's copy carries only in-frame clones and drops some. The sample lists about 40,000 clones; 81% were seen once. The sample consisted of peripheral blood mononuclear cells, taken before any cancer treatment. Receptors originate from an older male donor with stage II lung adenocarcinoma.

The chain is built from TRBV7-2 and TRBJ2-1; the match to TRBD2 covers 8 bases. The CDR3 sequence is 13 residues long. Germline V gene lookup returns CDR1 SGHTA and CDR2 FQGNSA. Losses at the gene ends were 4 bases for V and 10 bases for J; bases not matched to a gene: 6. The CDR3 loop is CASSSYIAGEQFF. The CDR3 region has the DNA TGTGCCAGCAGCTCCTATATAGCGGGAGAGCAGTTCTTC.

This clone was seen more than once but under ten times. The chain combines TRBV4-2 with TRBJ1-5; D unresolved. CDR3 length: 17 residues. Germline assignment: CDR1 LGHNA and CDR2 YNFKEQ. Trimming removed 0 bases from V and 5 bases from J, with 17 bases in between. The CDR3: CASSQESAGLEDQPQHF. CDR3 sequence (DNA): TGTGCCAGCAGCCAAGAAAGCGCAGGTCTGGAGGATCAGCCCCAGCATTTT.

The chain carries TRBV29-1 and TRBJ1-5; no clear D. The CDR3 is made up of 12 amino acids. Germline CDR1 reads SQVTM; CDR2 reads ANQGSEA. V gave up 1 base and J gave up 6 bases, with 7 bases separating them. For the CDR3, the DNA is TGCAGCGTTGAAGTGGTGGGTCAGCCCCAGCATTTT. This encodes CSVEVVGQPQHF.

This clone was recorded a few times. This chain links TRBV6-4 with TRBJ2-1, with 8 bases that match TRBD1. Germline CDR1 MRHNA, CDR2 SNTAGT. The V segment lost 5 bases and the J segment 9 bases; nucleotides outside the gene matches: 6. CDR3 size: 13 residues. The DNA of the CDR3 is TGTGCCAGCAGTCGTACAGGGGGAGGTGAGCAGTTCTTC. As protein: CASSRTGGGEQFF.

The chain couples TRBV5-4 to TRBJ2-2, with 9 bases lining up with TRBD2. The germline V gene encodes CDR1 SGHNT and CDR2 YYREEE (reference sequence). The V and J ends lost 3 bases and 6 bases, in that order; junction bases with no gene match: 12. The CDR3 spans 17 residues. DNA for the CDR3: TGTGCCAGCAGCTCTTTCGGACTAGCGAGGAGTTCCGGGGAGCTGTTTTTT. This translates into CASSSFGLARSSGELFF.

The CDR3 coding sequence is TGTGCCAGCAGCCGAAACAGGGCCACTAATGAAAAACTGTTTTTT. Translating gives CASSRNRATNEKLFF. The rearrangement links TRBV6-1 to TRBJ1-4; D possibly corresponds to TRBD1 (6 bases). This CDR3 spans 15 amino acids. Germline V gene lookup returns CDR1 MNHNS and CDR2 SASEGT. Trimming took off 6 bases at V and 2 bases at J, with 13 bases between the two ends.

This clone is a singleton in its sample. The chain is built from TRBV7-9 and TRBJ2-6; D is unresolved. Germline V gene sequence: CDR1 SEHNR, CDR2 FQNEAQ (reference sequence). The CDR3 spans 13 residues. V gave up 8 bases and J gave up 1 base, with 6 bases separating them. The CDR3 DNA reads TGTGCCAGCCGCGTTTCTGGGGCCAACGTCCTGACTTTC. Its protein product is CASRVSGANVLTF.

In its sample, this clone was seen a few times. The rearrangement joins TRBV10-3 to TRBJ1-4; D gene uncertain. Between the trimmed V and J ends, which lost 2 bases and 5 bases, there was a span of 9 bases. Germline-derived CDR1 and CDR2 are ENHRY and SYGVKD. The CDR3 is 14 amino acids. The CDR3 protein is CAISEGSRNEKLFF. The DNA for the CDR3 is TGTGCCATCAGTGAGGGCAGTAGAAATGAAAAACTGTTTTTT.

The rearrangement uses TRBV19 and TRBJ2-1; 10 nucleotides match TRBD2. The CDR3 has 17 amino acids. Trimming cost V 5 bases and J 7 bases; bases outside gene matches: 14. From germline, CDR1 is LNHDA and CDR2 SQIVND (reference sequence). The CDR3 protein is CASSLLLGRTSGNEQFF. Written as DNA, the CDR3 is TGTGCCAGTAGTCTCCTCCTTGGCAGGACTAGCGGTAATGAGCAGTTCTTC.